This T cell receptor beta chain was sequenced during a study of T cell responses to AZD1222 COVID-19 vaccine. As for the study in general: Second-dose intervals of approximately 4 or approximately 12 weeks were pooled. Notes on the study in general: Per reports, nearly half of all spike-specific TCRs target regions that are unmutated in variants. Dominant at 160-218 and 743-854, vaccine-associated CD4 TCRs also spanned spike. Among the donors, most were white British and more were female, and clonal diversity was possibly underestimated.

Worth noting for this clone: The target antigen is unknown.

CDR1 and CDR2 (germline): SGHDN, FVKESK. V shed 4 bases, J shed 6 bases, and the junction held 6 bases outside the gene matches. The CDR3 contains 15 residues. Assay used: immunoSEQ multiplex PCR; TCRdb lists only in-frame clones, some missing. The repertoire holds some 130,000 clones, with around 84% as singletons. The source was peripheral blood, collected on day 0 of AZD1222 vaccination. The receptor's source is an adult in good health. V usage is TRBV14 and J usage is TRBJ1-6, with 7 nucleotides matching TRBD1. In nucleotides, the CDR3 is TGTGCCAGCAGCCTCGGGACAGCTACTAATTCACCCCTCCACTTT. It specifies CASSLGTATNSPLHF.